These 32 T cell receptor beta chains share one sample of origin, sequenced in a study of blood T cell repertoires in COVID-19. TCRdb keeps only in-frame clones here, not all; method: immunoSEQ multiplex PCR. The sample has 250,000 to 350,000 clones; roughly 84% are singletons. Sequenced: peripheral blood. These receptors all stem from a person in their 70s with COVID-19, enrolled during active disease.

CDR3 loop: CASKRDRENGNTIYF. The CDR3 DNA reads as TGTGCCAGCAAACGGGACAGGGAGAACGGAAACACCATATATTTT. V usage is TRBV6-5 and J usage is TRBJ1-3; TRBD1 aligns across 9 bases. The length of the CDR3 is 15 residues. Germline V gene lookup returns CDR1 MNHEY and CDR2 SVGAGI. Losses at the gene ends were 7 bases for V and 4 bases for J; bases not matched to a gene: 8.

The CDR3 sequence: CASSSDRHRSSGNTIYF. The CDR3 bases are TGTGCCAGCAGCTCCGACAGGCATCGGTCCTCTGGAAACACCATATATTTT. The chain employs TRBV9 and TRBJ1-3; D perhaps matches TRBD1 (6 bases). The CDR3 length is 17 residues. Deletions cut 4 bases from V and 0 bases from J, with 17 bases between. The V gene's germline CDR1 is SGDLS and CDR2 YYNGEE. The complete variable domain, with remaining parts taken from reference TRBV9 and TRBJ1-3, reads DSGVTQTPKHLITATGQRVTLRCSPRSGDLSVYWYQQSLDQGLQFLIQYYNGEERAKGNILERFSAQQFPDLHSELNLSSLELGDSALYFCASSSDRHRSSGNTIYFGEGSWLTVV.

The chain uses TRBV28 and TRBJ2-1; TRBD2 aligns across 9 bases. In germline, CDR1 is MDHEN, CDR2 SYDVKM. The trim removed 5 bases at V and 10 bases at J, leaving 12 bases unmatched. CDR3 length equals 15 residues. The CDR3 region has the DNA TGTGCCAGCAGTGTAACTAGCGGGTGGTTTGGGGAGCAGTTCTTC. This codes for CASSVTSGWFGEQFF.

This clone was counted only a few times. The rearrangement joins TRBV5-1 to TRBJ2-1; the match to TRBD2 covers 11 bases. The CDR3 runs 17 residues. Germline-derived CDR1 and CDR2 are SGHRS and YFSETQ. Trimming at V came to 4 bases and at J to 0 bases, leaving 6 bases not matched to a gene. CDR3 sequence reads: CASSPASGRSSYNEQFF. The CDR3 nucleotides are TGCGCCAGCAGCCCAGCTAGCGGGAGGAGCTCCTACAATGAGCAGTTCTTC.

The chain links TRBV4-1 to TRBJ1-2, with 9 bases matching TRBD1. The CDR3 runs 16 residues. The V gene's germline CDR1 is MGHRA and CDR2 YSYEKL. Germline trimming cut 3 bases from V and 7 bases from J; bases unmatched to any gene: 12. The CDR3 sequence: CASSQAGQGSSGGYTF. The CDR3 bases are TGCGCCAGCAGCCAGGCGGGACAGGGTTCTTCTGGTGGCTACACCTTC.

The chain recombines TRBV19 with TRBJ2-7, with D possibly TRBD2 on 5 matching bases. The CDR3 runs 15 residues. Germline loops: CDR1 LNHDA, CDR2 SQIVND (reference sequence). V was cut by 1 base and J by 2 bases, with 12 bases left in between. In nucleotides, the CDR3 is TGTGCCAGTAGTATAGGGGGAGCCGAAACCTACGAGCAGTACTTC. This sequence encodes CASSIGGAETYEQYF. Full variable domain (missing parts from reference TRBV19 and TRBJ2-7): DGGITQSPKYLFRKEGQNVTLSCEQNLNHDAMYWYRQDPGQGLRLIYYSQIVNDFQKGDIAEGYSVSREKKESFPLTVTSAQKNPTAFYLCASSIGGAETYEQYFGPGTRLTVT.

This clone was detected only once. The rearrangement uses TRBV7-9 and TRBJ2-1; D unresolved. This CDR3 region has 14 residues. The V gene lost 1 base and the J gene lost 4 bases, with 8 bases spanning the gap. Germline CDR1 reads SEHNR; CDR2 reads FQNEAQ (reference sequence). In DNA, the CDR3 is TGTGCCAGCAGCTTAGGGTTGGAGTACAATGAGCAGTTCTTC. It translates to CASSLGLEYNEQFF.

The genes are TRBV6-1 and TRBJ1-3, with 7 bases that match TRBD1. CDR3 length: 17 amino acids. V lost 2 bases, J lost 0 bases, and 7 bases stayed unmatched. The germline CDR1 and CDR2 sequences are MNHNS and SASEGT. Here the CDR3 DNA reads TGTGCCAGCAGTGAAATAGCGTGGGACAGCTCTGGAAACACCATATATTTT. Translated, it gives CASSEIAWDSSGNTIYF.

This chain joins TRBV6-5 and TRBJ1-2; D not resolved. From germline, CDR1 is MNHEY and CDR2 SVGAGI. Trimming cost V 5 bases and J 6 bases, with 10 bases left between them. There are 12 residues in the CDR3. The chain's CDR3 is CASSITDHGYTF. CDR3 DNA: TGTGCCAGCAGTATAACAGATCATGGCTACACCTTC.

The gene calls are TRBV19 and TRBJ1-1; TRBD1 is a possible D gene (6 bases). CDR1 is LNHDA, CDR2 SQIVND, per germline (reference sequence). Trimming shortened V by 4 bases and J by 0 bases, and 15 bases separated the two germline ends. The CDR3 sequence is 16 residues long. In DNA, the CDR3 is TGTGCCAGTAGTACGCCCCCGACAGGCATGAACACTGAAGCTTTCTTT. Its protein is CASSTPPTGMNTEAFF.

The chain has TRBV28 and TRBJ1-6; D not resolved. This CDR3 has 14 amino acids. Trimming took off 3 bases at V and 12 bases at J, with 15 bases between the two ends. Germline V gives CDR1 MDHEN, CDR2 SYDVKM. The CDR3 coding sequence is TGTGCCAGCAGTTTCTTGGGCGGTGCGGGACCCCTCCACTTT. This encodes CASSFLGGAGPLHF. The full variable domain, in which reference TRBV28 and TRBJ1-6 provide the parts outside the CDR3, is DVKVTQSSRYLVKRTGEKVFLECVQDMDHENMFWYRQDPGLGLRLIYFSYDVKMKEKGDIPEGYSVSREKKERFSLILESASTNQTSMYLCASSFLGGAGPLHFGNGTRLTVT.

The V and J genes are TRBV19 and TRBJ1-2; no clear D. Germline V gives CDR1 LNHDA, CDR2 SQIVND (reference sequence). V shed 0 bases and J shed 4 bases, with 12 bases lying between them. The CDR3 loop spans 15 amino acids. CDR3 protein: CASSIDHGDPYGYTF. CDR3 nucleotides: TGTGCCAGTAGTATAGATCACGGAGATCCCTATGGCTACACCTTC.

This clone appeared a single time. The CDR3 reads CASSLKGLAGPSTDTQYF. CDR3 bases: TGTGCCAGCAGCTTAAAGGGACTAGCGGGCCCTAGCACAGATACGCAGTATTTT. The V and J genes are TRBV7-2 and TRBJ2-3; 12 bases align to TRBD2. This CDR3 comprises 18 residues. Germline V gene lookup returns CDR1 SGHTA and CDR2 FQGNSA. V dropped 2 bases and J dropped 0; count of bases not matched to a gene: 6.

Only a few counts were recorded for this clone. The V call is TRBV11-2, the J call TRBJ1-1, with D perhaps TRBD1 (6 bases). Germline loops: CDR1 SGHAT, CDR2 FQNNGV. The CDR3 runs 15 residues. With 5 bases removed from V and 3 bases from J, the gap between germline ends came to 16 bases. CDR3 loop: CASSPGQFSDTEAFF. As DNA, the CDR3 is TGTGCCAGCAGCCCCGGACAGTTTTCCGACACTGAAGCTTTCTTT.

This chain joins TRBV4-1 and TRBJ2-3; 7 nucleotides match TRBD1. This CDR3 has 17 residues. Germline-derived CDR1 and CDR2 are MGHRA and YSYEKL. Trimming cost V 4 bases and J 6 bases; bases outside gene matches: 16. The CDR3 nucleotides read TGCGCCAGCAGCCTCCTTCCCATGAGGGGGCAGGTGGATACGCAGTATTTT. Translated: CASSLLPMRGQVDTQYF.

This chain connects TRBV5-4 to TRBJ1-1; D gene uncertain. Germline V gene data show CDR1 as SGHNT and CDR2 as YYREEE (reference sequence). Trimming took 1 base from V and 6 from J, leaving 10 bases between them. CDR3 size: 13 residues. The CDR3 region is CASSLTPGAEAFF. The DNA for the CDR3 is TGTGCCAGCAGCTTGACGCCGGGAGCTGAAGCTTTCTTT. Full variable domain (rest looked up from reference TRBV5-4 and TRBJ1-1): ETGVTQSPTHLIKTRGQQVTLRCSSQSGHNTVSWYQQALGQGPQFIFQYYREEENGRGNFPPRFSGLQFPNYSSELNVNALELDDSALYLCASSLTPGAEAFFGQGTRLTVV.

This clone was seen a single time. This chain uses TRBV7-2 with TRBJ1-4, with a weak D call TRBD1 (6 bases). Germline CDR1 and CDR2: SGHTA and FQGNSA. V was clipped by 5 bases and J by 8 bases, with 18 bases between them. The CDR3 spans 15 residues. The CDR3 is CASSKAGDVGEKLFF. DNA for the CDR3: TGTGCCAGCAGCAAAGCAGGGGATGTAGGCGAAAAACTGTTTTTT.

This chain joins TRBV30 and TRBJ2-5; no clear D gene. The ends were cut back, 2 bases at V and 2 bases at J, with 9 bases in the middle. The CDR3 consists of 13 residues. Germline V gene lookup returns CDR1 GTSNPN and CDR2 SVGIG (reference sequence). The CDR3 nucleotides are TGTGCCTGGAGTCTGTGGCAGCAAGAGACCCAGTACTTC. It translates to CAWSLWQQETQYF.

This sequence joins TRBV28 and TRBJ2-7, with TRBD1 matching 8 bases. The V gene end was trimmed by 6 bases and the J gene end by 1 base; junction bases not matched to a gene: 8. CDR1 and CDR2 from the germline V gene are MDHEN and SYDVKM. The CDR3 is made up of 15 amino acids. The CDR3 coding sequence is TGTGCCAGCAGGCCAGCAGGGGGCGCGTCCTACGAGCAGTACTTC. Translating it yields CASRPAGGASYEQYF.

The chain employs TRBV2 and TRBJ2-3, with 8 bases aligning to TRBD1. J lost 6 bases, V lost 4 bases, and 12 bases had no gene match. Germline CDR1 is SNHLY and CDR2 is FYNNEI. This CDR3 contains 16 residues. The CDR3 sequence: CASSGLGQGATDTQYF. DNA for the CDR3: TGTGCCAGCAGTGGACTTGGTCAGGGGGCGACGGATACGCAGTATTTT.

The gene calls are TRBV10-3 and TRBJ2-6; possibly TRBD2 for D (6 bases). The CDR3 has 18 residues. CDR1 is ENHRY, CDR2 SYGVKD, per germline. V lost 6 bases to trimming and J lost 0 bases, with 18 bases between them. Here the CDR3 DNA reads TGTGCCATCAGCGCCGATATTACCGGGGGCTCTGGGGCCAACGTCCTGACTTTC. Translated, it gives CAISADITGGSGANVLTF.

V is TRBV7-7 and J is TRBJ2-2; D perhaps matches TRBD1 (6 bases). Trimming took 5 bases from V and 1 from J, leaving 11 bases between them. The CDR3 is made up of 15 amino acids. The V gene's germline CDR1 is SSHAT and CDR2 FNYEAQ (reference sequence). The CDR3 DNA reads TGTGCCAGCAGCCCGCAACAGGGGAACACCGGGGAGCTGTTTTTT. Its translation: CASSPQQGNTGELFF. The variable domain in full, with the rest retrieved from reference TRBV7-7 and TRBJ2-2, is GAGVSQSPRYKVTKRGQDVTLRCDPISSHATLYWYQQALGQGPEFLTYFNYEAQPDKSGLPSDRFSAERPEGSISTLTIQRTEQRDSAMYRCASSPQQGNTGELFFGEGSRLTVL.

V and J are TRBV7-2 and TRBJ1-6, with D possibly matching TRBD1 (5 bases). Trimming took 2 bases from V and 15 from J, leaving 14 bases between them. The germline gives CDR1 SGHTA, CDR2 FQGNSA. The length of the CDR3 is 13 residues. Here the CDR3 DNA reads TGTGCCAGCAGCTTAATTGCAGGGAACCTCCTCCACTTT. It is translated as CASSLIAGNLLHF.

The V call is TRBV11-2, the J call TRBJ2-5; TRBD2 matches at 8 bases. V was pared by 1 base and J by 5 bases, with 3 bases of the junction left unmatched. Germline lookup yields CDR1 SGHAT and CDR2 FQNNGV. The CDR3 is 14 residues long. The DNA for the CDR3 is TGTGCCAGCAGCTTAGGGGCTAGCGGGGAGACCCAGTACTTC. Translation: CASSLGASGETQYF.

CDR3 nucleotide sequence: TGTGCCAGCTCACAATTTGGACAGGGCGGAAACACCATATATTTT. It encodes CASSQFGQGGNTIYF. The V gene is TRBV18, the J gene TRBJ1-3; TRBD1 agrees at 8 bases. V dropped 4 bases and J dropped 4; count of bases not matched to a gene: 6. The CDR3 extends over 15 amino acids. Per germline, CDR1 KGHSH and CDR2 LQKENI.

The CDR3 DNA is TGTGCCAGCAGCGCCGAACTATACAATGAGCAGTTCTTC. Translated: CASSAELYNEQFF. This chain uses TRBV14 with TRBJ2-1; no firm D call. CDR1 and CDR2 (germline): SGHDN, FVKESK. The CDR3 spans 13 residues. The V and J ends lost 5 bases and 4 bases respectively, with 9 bases between them.

This clone turned up a few times. V is TRBV6-5 and J is TRBJ2-1, with D tentatively TRBD1 (6 bases). Trimming took off 7 bases at V and 12 bases at J, with 25 bases between the two ends. CDR1 is MNHEY, CDR2 SVGAGI, per germline. This CDR3 contains 15 residues. The CDR3 reads CASILNGQRRSVQFF. CDR3 nucleotides: TGTGCCAGCATTCTAAATGGACAGCGACGGAGTGTGCAGTTCTTC.

The gene calls are TRBV5-1 and TRBJ2-7; tentatively, D is TRBD1 (6 bases). The CDR3 totals 14 residues. Germline assignment: CDR1 SGHRS and CDR2 YFSETQ. V was clipped by 4 bases and J by 7 bases, with 18 bases between them. The CDR3 loop reads CASSPGTSRREQYF. CDR3 coding DNA: TGCGCCAGCAGCCCCGGGACATCCAGGAGGGAGCAGTACTTC.

The chain couples TRBV4-1 to TRBJ1-1; 7 bases align to TRBD1. With 1 base clipped from V and 1 base from J, the junction kept 3 bases outside the gene matches. This CDR3 is built from 15 residues. CDR1 is MGHRA, CDR2 YSYEKL, per germline. CDR3 region: CASSQGWDRNTEAFF. The CDR3 DNA reads as TGCGCCAGCAGCCAAGGGTGGGACAGGAACACTGAAGCTTTCTTT.

The rearrangement links TRBV6-2 or TRBV6-3 to TRBJ1-3; D is perhaps TRBD1 (6 bases). The length of the CDR3 is 18 residues. V lost 0 bases to trimming and J lost 0 bases, with 15 bases between them. Germline CDR1 is MNHEY and CDR2 is SVGEGT. This chain's CDR3 is CASSYSRTDQISGNTIYF. Written as DNA, the CDR3 is TGTGCCAGCAGTTACTCGAGGACAGACCAAATCTCTGGAAACACCATATATTTT.

The J gene is TRBJ1-2, the V gene TRBV6-5, with a tentative D call TRBD1 (6 bases). Germline V lookup: CDR1 MNHEY, CDR2 SVGAGI. The CDR3 consists of 15 residues. V lost 7 bases, J lost 8 bases, and 23 bases lay in between. DNA for the CDR3: TGTGCCAGCACTGTGACCTCGATGGGTGGGGGCGGCTACACCTTC. It translates to CASTVTSMGGGGYTF.

This sequence joins TRBV27 and TRBJ2-7, with D unresolved. The CDR3 runs to 15 residues. Trimming removed 5 bases at V and 5 bases at J, with 19 bases between. Germline V lookup: CDR1 MNHEY, CDR2 SMNVEV (reference sequence). The CDR3 spells CASSRPGLGFDEQYF. CDR3 nucleotides: TGTGCCAGCAGTAGACCAGGCTTGGGTTTTGACGAGCAGTACTTC.